The 27 T cell receptor beta chains listed next were all sequenced from one sample in a study of blood T cells in healthy people across ages. With a J-beta primer mix and a sample-barcoded 5' primer, a second PCR ran about 7 to 12 cycles. Via MiXCR, TCRdb re-called the 5' RACE reads, giving one row per CDR3 protein. The table shows more than 700,000 distinct CDR3 sequences, with about 55% occurring only once. Sequencing input: blood. These receptors originate from an elderly man in good health.

The sample holds a few counts of this clonotype. The chain carries TRBV28 and TRBJ2-7; TRBD1 is a possible D gene (6 bases). CDR1 is MDHEN, CDR2 SYDVKM, per germline. Trimming left V 7 bases short and J 7 bases short, with 23 bases between. CDR3 length: 15 residues. Here the CDR3 DNA reads TGTGCCAGCACTGCCGGGACACTTACTACAGCGGAGCAGTACTTC. Its protein product is CASTAGTLTTAEQYF.

This clonotype was seen only a few times. The CDR3 DNA reads TGCGCCAGCAGCGGGGGACAGCACAGAGACGCGTATTTT. The encoded protein is CASSGGQHRDAYF. The genes are TRBV5-1 and TRBJ2-3, with 7 bases matching TRBD1. V lost 4 bases to trimming and J lost 14 bases; unmatched junction nucleotides: 13. The CDR3 loop spans 13 amino acids. Germline lookup yields CDR1 SGHRS and CDR2 YFSETQ.

The genes are TRBV20-1 and TRBJ2-7; 11 bases are shared with TRBD2. After removal of 6 bases from V and 4 bases from J, the junction contained 8 bases not matched to a gene. Germline CDR1 and CDR2: DFQATT and SNEGSKA (reference sequence). The CDR3 extends over 14 amino acids. CDR3 bases: TGCAGTGCCTGCGTAGCGGGAGGGCAATACGAGCAGTACTTC. Translated, it gives CSACVAGGQYEQYF.

V and J are TRBV7-2 and TRBJ2-6; TRBD1 matches at 12 bases. Trimming removed 6 bases from V and 0 bases from J; junction bases left unmatched: 6. Germline V lookup: CDR1 SGHTA, CDR2 FQGNSA. This CDR3 contains 18 residues. As DNA, the CDR3 is TGTGCCAGCAGAGGGACAGGGGGCTTTTACTCTGGGGCCAACGTCCTGACTTTC. This gives the protein CASRGTGGFYSGANVLTF.

This clonotype was seen a few times. V and J are TRBV20-1 and TRBJ2-1; 14 bases align to TRBD2. The trim removed 3 bases at V and 9 bases at J, leaving 7 bases unmatched. The CDR3 extends over 15 amino acids. Per germline, CDR1 DFQATT and CDR2 SNEGSKA (reference sequence). The CDR3 protein is CSARRGTSGSVEQFF. CDR3 nucleotide sequence: TGCAGTGCTAGGCGGGGGACTAGCGGGAGTGTTGAGCAGTTCTTC.

This clonotype came up a few times. The gene calls are TRBV7-3 and TRBJ2-1; TRBD1 is a possible D gene (5 bases). Germline lookup yields CDR1 SGHTA and CDR2 FQGTGA. This CDR3 has 13 residues. V lost 5 bases to trimming and J lost 9 bases, with 14 bases between them. CDR3 in amino acids: CASSPGRSGEQFF. CDR3 DNA sequence: TGTGCCAGCAGCCCAGGGCGGTCAGGTGAGCAGTTCTTC.

This clonotype was seen once. The V call is TRBV20-1, the J call TRBJ2-7; weak D call: TRBD1 (6 bases). Per the germline V gene, CDR1 is DFQATT and CDR2 is SNEGSKA (reference sequence). Trimming took off 2 bases at V and 4 bases at J, with 18 bases between the two ends. The length of the CDR3 is 15 residues. The CDR3 region is CSARSRGQRPYEQYF. The CDR3 DNA follows: TGCAGTGCTAGATCGAGGGGACAAAGACCTTACGAGCAGTACTTC.

V gene TRBV3-1 combines with J gene TRBJ2-5; tentative D call: TRBD1 (5 bases). Looked up from germline, CDR1 is LGHDT and CDR2 is YNNKEL (reference sequence). The ends were cut back, 1 base at V and 11 bases at J, with 20 bases in the middle. This CDR3 is 15 amino acids long. The CDR3 here is CASSQGSQGGNEQYF. The CDR3 DNA follows: TGTGCCAGCAGCCAAGGAAGCCAGGGTGGCAATGAGCAGTACTTC.

The gene calls are TRBV28 and TRBJ2-7; 7 bases agree with TRBD2. Germline V lookup: CDR1 MDHEN, CDR2 SYDVKM. This CDR3 has 13 residues. Unmatched junction bases numbered 5, after V lost 7 bases and J lost 2 bases. CDR3 in amino acids: CASTGLNPYEQYF. DNA of the CDR3: TGTGCCAGCACGGGACTAAATCCCTACGAGCAGTACTTC.

The chain carries TRBV2 and TRBJ2-7; D may be TRBD1 or TRBD2 (6 bases each). V dropped 6 bases and J dropped 7 bases, with 16 bases sitting between them. CDR1 is SNHLY and CDR2 is FYNNEI in the germline V gene. CDR3 size: 13 residues. In nucleotides, the CDR3 is TGTGCCAGCAGGGCGGGACAACTTACTGAGCAGTACTTC. It yields the protein CASRAGQLTEQYF.

This clonotype was picked up a small number of times. The rearrangement joins TRBV6-6 to TRBJ2-7; perhaps TRBD1 as D (6 bases). In germline, CDR1 is MNHNY, CDR2 SVGAGI (reference sequence). The length of the CDR3 is 13 residues. The V and J ends lost 6 bases and 0 bases respectively, with 9 bases between them. CDR3 nucleotide sequence: TGTGCCAGCAGGCAGGGGTCCTCCTACGAGCAGTACTTC. Its protein is CASRQGSSYEQYF.

In its sample, this clonotype was seen a few times. This chain uses TRBV29-1 with TRBJ1-2; D not certain. V gave up 3 bases and J gave up 3 bases, with 2 bases separating them. Germline V gives CDR1 SQVTM, CDR2 ANQGSEA. The CDR3 extends over 10 amino acids. CDR3 amino acids: CSVDDYGYTF. DNA for the CDR3: TGCAGCGTTGATGACTATGGCTACACCTTC. The full variable domain, completed using reference TRBV29-1 and TRBJ1-2, is SAVISQKPSRDICQRGTSLTIQCQVDSQVTMMFWYRQQPGQSLTLIATANQGSEATYESGFVIDKFPISRPNLTFSTLTVSNMSPEDSSIYLCSVDDYGYTFGSGTRLTVV.

The V gene is TRBV29-1, the J gene TRBJ2-5; TRBD2 matches 7 bases. J was trimmed by 4 bases and V by 3 bases; bases with no gene match: 5. Germline-derived CDR1 and CDR2 are SQVTM and ANQGSEA. The CDR3 spans 13 residues. CDR3 sequence reads: CSVESGKRETQYF. CDR3 in DNA: TGCAGCGTTGAGAGCGGGAAGAGAGAGACCCAGTACTTC.

This clonotype was seen more than once but under ten times. The gene calls are TRBV28 and TRBJ1-4, with D perhaps matching TRBD1 (5 bases). The CDR3 runs 15 residues. Germline CDR1 reads MDHEN; CDR2 reads SYDVKM. The V gene lost 8 bases and the J gene lost 2 bases, with 15 bases spanning the gap. The CDR3 reads CASLGGARTNEKLFF. CDR3 coding DNA: TGTGCCAGCCTGGGCGGGGCCCGCACTAATGAAAAACTGTTTTTT.

The chain has TRBV2 and TRBJ1-2; 7 bases are shared with TRBD1. This CDR3 contains 11 residues. V trimming: 7 bases; J trimming: 6 bases; junction bases outside the gene matches: 2. Per the germline V gene, CDR1 is SNHLY and CDR2 is FYNNEI. The CDR3 loop is CASNRGDGYTF. CDR3 nucleotide sequence: TGTGCCAGCAACAGGGGAGATGGCTACACCTTC.

The chain carries TRBV7-8 and TRBJ2-4; D is uncertain. Per germline, CDR1 SGHVS and CDR2 FQNEAQ. The CDR3 sequence is 18 residues long. Trimming pared 1 base from V and 6 bases from J, leaving 22 bases between. This CDR3 reads CASSLVTGMRQYPNIQYF. As DNA, the CDR3 is TGTGCCAGCAGCTTAGTGACTGGGATGAGACAATACCCAAACATTCAGTACTTC.

The chain recombines TRBV15 with TRBJ2-5; 8 nucleotides match TRBD2. TRBJ2-7 explains the end of the DNA better; the J call may be wrong. The CDR3 loop spans 15 amino acids. Germline V gene lookup returns CDR1 LNHNV and CDR2 YYDKDF (reference sequence). In DNA, the CDR3 is TGTGCCACCAGCAGAGTGGACGGGAGGGTCTACGAGCAGTACTTC. Translated: CATSRVDGRVYEQYF.

This clonotype showed up just once. The J gene is TRBJ1-1, the V gene TRBV11-2; the D gene is possibly TRBD1 (6 bases). The CDR3 runs 21 residues. From germline, CDR1 is SGHAT and CDR2 FQNNGV. Between the trimmed V and J ends, which lost 2 bases and 1 base, there was a span of 29 bases. In DNA form, the CDR3 reads TGTGCCAGCAGCTTAATCCGGGGGGGACCCAAAGGGGGGATCGAGAACACTGAAGCTTTCTTT. Translation gives CASSLIRGGPKGGIENTEAFF.

The chain joins TRBV20-1 to TRBJ2-3, with 8 bases identical to TRBD2. With V trimmed by 5 bases and J by 14 bases, 21 bases remained unmatched. The CDR3 loop spans 15 amino acids. Germline CDR1 and CDR2: DFQATT and SNEGSKA (reference sequence). CDR3 in amino acids: CSAVVGGASWRYAYF. The CDR3 DNA reads TGCAGTGCTGTTGTCGGGGGGGCATCTTGGAGATACGCGTATTTT.

The chain links TRBV7-8 to TRBJ2-2, with 7 bases identical to TRBD1. The V gene's germline CDR1 is SGHVS and CDR2 FQNEAQ. The length of the CDR3 is 16 residues. The V segment lost 2 bases and the J segment 4 bases; nucleotides outside the gene matches: 7. DNA for the CDR3: TGTGCCAGCAGCTTACGGGACAGCCGAACCACCGGGGAGCTGTTTTTT. It specifies CASSLRDSRTTGELFF.

This clonotype was found a few times. The rearrangement joins TRBV21-1 to TRBJ2-7; the table's TRBD1 call for D was not verified on the DNA. TRBV21-1 is given as a pseudogene. The CDR3 is 17 amino acids. CDR3 amino acids: CASSKRVRGQPYYEQYF. CDR3 in DNA: TGTGCCAGCAGCAAACGGGTTCGAGGACAACCTTACTACGAGCAGTACTTC.

This chain joins TRBV11-2 and TRBJ2-1, with a possible D match to TRBD2 (6 bases). The CDR3 covers 17 residues. The germline V and J ends were trimmed by 2 bases and 5 bases, with 19 bases remaining between them. Germline V lookup: CDR1 SGHAT, CDR2 FQNNGV. The CDR3 DNA sequence: TGTGCCAGCAGCTTAACCCAGTCTCGCCGGGGGAACAATGAGCAGTTCTTC. Its translation: CASSLTQSRRGNNEQFF.

The J gene is TRBJ1-2, the V gene TRBV11-2; D may be TRBD1 (6 bases). The CDR3 is made up of 15 amino acids. The V end was cut by 2 bases, the J end by 7 bases, with 17 bases between. Germline V gene sequence: CDR1 SGHAT, CDR2 FQNNGV. CDR3 loop: CASSLSRGGALGYTF. The CDR3 DNA follows: TGTGCCAGCAGCTTATCAAGGGGGGGGGCGCTTGGCTACACCTTC.

The chain carries TRBV19 and TRBJ2-1; TRBD2 matches 9 bases. CDR3 length equals 19 residues. CDR1 LNHDA and CDR2 SQIVND come from the germline V gene (reference sequence). The V and J ends lost 1 base and 0 bases, in that order; junction bases with no gene match: 10. The CDR3 DNA reads TGTGCCAGTAGTATAGCGGGTCGGAGCGGGGGGAACTCCTACAATGAGCAGTTCTTC. Its protein is CASSIAGRSGGNSYNEQFF.

Worth noting for this clonotype: A much larger clone lies a single base off, so this may be a read error. This chain uses TRBV6-1 with TRBJ2-7; 11 bases are shared with TRBD2. Germline-derived CDR1 and CDR2 are MNHNS and SASEGT. V lost 5 bases, J lost 3 bases, and 3 bases stayed unmatched. This CDR3 contains 14 residues. The CDR3 is CASSTGTSGYEQYF. The DNA of the CDR3 is TGTGCCAGCAGTACCGGGACTAGCGGCTACGAGCAGTACTTC.

The genes are TRBV4-2 and TRBJ2-6; 7 nucleotides match TRBD2. CDR1 is LGHNA and CDR2 is YNFKEQ in the germline V gene. J was trimmed by 0 bases and V by 0 bases; bases with no gene match: 5. The CDR3 is made up of 18 amino acids. The CDR3 spells CASSQDGEGSSGANVLTF. CDR3 in DNA: TGTGCCAGCAGCCAAGATGGGGAGGGGTCCTCTGGGGCCAACGTCCTGACTTTC.

The rearrangement links TRBV7-2 to TRBJ2-3; D possibly corresponds to TRBD2 (5 bases). CDR1 and CDR2 from the germline V gene are SGHTA and FQGNSA. V lost 6 bases to trimming and J lost 0 bases, with 7 bases between them. The CDR3 consists of 13 residues. CDR3 coding DNA: TGTGCCAGCAGGAGGGCCAGCACAGATACGCAGTATTTT. Translating gives CASRRASTDTQYF.